Reported below is one T cell receptor beta chain. As originally analysed: Nucleated cell number was recorded as an estimate derived from reference gene primer amplification. Method: immunoSEQ multiplex PCR; TCRdb's copy keeps in-frame clones and lacks some. V and J calls and clone size are copied from that table; D and trimming were computed from the DNA. The table shows a few hundred thousand clones, with roughly 85% occurring only once. This sample stems from a study of blood T cell repertoires in COVID-19. Study in general: Sources were T cells, B-cell-depleted T cells, or PBMCs; the material itself was cDNA or gDNA.

Participants spanned ages about 18 to 100 years and resided in about 25 US areas. Cohort placement rested on clinical history that participants reported themselves. The sequence was obtained from a man between 40 and 49 years old who had been exposed to COVID-19. The sample comprised PBMCs or T cells enriched from blood (not recorded which).

CDR3 bases: TGTGCCAGCAGCTTGCACCGTCGGGCTAGCGGATCAAATAACCAAGAGACCCAGTACTTC. Translated: CASSLHRRASGSNNQETQYF. The J gene is TRBJ2-5, the V gene TRBV5-5; 7 bases match TRBD2. The trim removed 1 base at V and 0 bases at J, leaving 18 bases unmatched. This CDR3 spans 20 amino acids. CDR1 is SGHKS, CDR2 YYEKEE, per germline (reference sequence).